This T cell receptor beta chain was captured in a study of shared clonotypes between healthy human individuals. The repertoire was sequenced with immunoSEQ multiplex PCR; TCRdb's copy has only in-frame clones and lacks some. The data contain more than 2,000,000 clones, approximately 95% of them seen just once; the ten biggest clones take up about 0.39%. Naive CD45RA+ and memory CD45RA-negative subsets were split from CD4+ cells. The V and J ends lost 1 base and 2 bases respectively, with 8 bases between them. CDR1 LGHNA and CDR2 YNFKEQ come from the germline V gene. This CDR3 contains 15 residues. About this clone itself: This CDR3 is also generated by other DNA sequences in the sample.

The sample taken for sequencing was naive CD4+ T cells from PBMCs. Subset here: CD45RA+ positively selected. The source of this sequence is a man aged 18 to 30 in good health. Some clones in this sample may be carry-over from other donors' samples. The chain employs TRBV4-2 and TRBJ2-2; the D gene is possibly TRBD1 (6 bases). CDR3 loop: CASSQGTANTGELFF. The CDR3 DNA is TGTGCCAGCAGCCAAGGGACAGCCAACACCGGGGAGCTGTTTTTT.